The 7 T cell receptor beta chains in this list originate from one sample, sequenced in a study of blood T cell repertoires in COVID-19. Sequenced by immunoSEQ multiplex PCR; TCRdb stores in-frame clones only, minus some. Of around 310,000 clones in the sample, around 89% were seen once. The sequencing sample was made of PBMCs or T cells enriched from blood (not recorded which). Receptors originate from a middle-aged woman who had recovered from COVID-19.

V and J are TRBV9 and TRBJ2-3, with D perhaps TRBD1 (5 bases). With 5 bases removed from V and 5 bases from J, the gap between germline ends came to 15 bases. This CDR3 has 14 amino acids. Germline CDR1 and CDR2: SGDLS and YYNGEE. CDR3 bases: TGTGCCAGCAGTGGAAGGGGCCTGTTAGATACGCAGTATTTT. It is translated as CASSGRGLLDTQYF. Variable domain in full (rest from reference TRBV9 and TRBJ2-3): DSGVTQTPKHLITATGQRVTLRCSPRSGDLSVYWYQQSLDQGLQFLIQYYNGEERAKGNILERFSAQQFPDLHSELNLSSLELGDSALYFCASSGRGLLDTQYFGPGTRLTVL.

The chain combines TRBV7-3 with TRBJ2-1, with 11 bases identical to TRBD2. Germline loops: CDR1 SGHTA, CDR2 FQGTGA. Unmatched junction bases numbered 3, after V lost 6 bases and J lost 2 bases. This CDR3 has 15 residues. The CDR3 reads CASSTGLAAYNEQFF. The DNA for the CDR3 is TGTGCCAGCAGTACGGGACTAGCGGCCTACAATGAGCAGTTCTTC.

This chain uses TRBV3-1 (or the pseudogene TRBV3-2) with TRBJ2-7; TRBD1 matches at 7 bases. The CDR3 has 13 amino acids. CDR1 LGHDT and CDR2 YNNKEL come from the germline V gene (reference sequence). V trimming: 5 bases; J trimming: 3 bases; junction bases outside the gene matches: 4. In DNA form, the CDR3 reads TGTGCCAGCAGCTCCGACAGGGTCTACGAGCAGTACTTC. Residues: CASSSDRVYEQYF.

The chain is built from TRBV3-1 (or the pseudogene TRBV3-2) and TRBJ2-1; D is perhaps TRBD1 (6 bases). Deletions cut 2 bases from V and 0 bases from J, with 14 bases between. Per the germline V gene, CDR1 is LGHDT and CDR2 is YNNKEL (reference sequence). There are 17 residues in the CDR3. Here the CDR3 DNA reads TGTGCCAGCAGCCAATCGCGCAGGGGTTCCTCCTACAATGAGCAGTTCTTC. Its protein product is CASSQSRRGSSYNEQFF.

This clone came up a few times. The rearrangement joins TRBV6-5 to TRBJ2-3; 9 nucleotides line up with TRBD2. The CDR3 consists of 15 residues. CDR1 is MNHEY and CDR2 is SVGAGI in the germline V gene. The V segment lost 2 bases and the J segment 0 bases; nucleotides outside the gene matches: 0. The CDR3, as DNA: TGTGCCAGCAGTTACACTAGCGGGAGCACAGATACGCAGTATTTT. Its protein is CASSYTSGSTDTQYF.

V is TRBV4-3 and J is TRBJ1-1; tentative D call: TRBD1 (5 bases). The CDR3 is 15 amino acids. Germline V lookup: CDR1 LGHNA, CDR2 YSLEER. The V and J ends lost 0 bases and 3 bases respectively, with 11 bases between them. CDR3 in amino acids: CASSQDGGEDTEAFF. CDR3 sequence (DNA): TGCGCCAGCAGCCAAGATGGGGGGGAGGACACTGAAGCTTTCTTT.

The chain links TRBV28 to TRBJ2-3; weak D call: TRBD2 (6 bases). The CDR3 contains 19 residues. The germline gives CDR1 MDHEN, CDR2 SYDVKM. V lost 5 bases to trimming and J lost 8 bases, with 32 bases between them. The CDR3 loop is CASSPRPLWTNRPSGTQYF. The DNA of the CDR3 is TGTGCCAGCAGTCCTCGCCCCTTATGGACTAACCGGCCCTCAGGTACGCAGTATTTT. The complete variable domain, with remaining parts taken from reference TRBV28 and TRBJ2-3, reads DVKVTQSSRYLVKRTGEKVFLECVQDMDHENMFWYRQDPGLGLRLIYFSYDVKMKEKGDIPEGYSVSREKKERFSLILESASTNQTSMYLCASSPRPLWTNRPSGTQYFGPGTRLTVL.